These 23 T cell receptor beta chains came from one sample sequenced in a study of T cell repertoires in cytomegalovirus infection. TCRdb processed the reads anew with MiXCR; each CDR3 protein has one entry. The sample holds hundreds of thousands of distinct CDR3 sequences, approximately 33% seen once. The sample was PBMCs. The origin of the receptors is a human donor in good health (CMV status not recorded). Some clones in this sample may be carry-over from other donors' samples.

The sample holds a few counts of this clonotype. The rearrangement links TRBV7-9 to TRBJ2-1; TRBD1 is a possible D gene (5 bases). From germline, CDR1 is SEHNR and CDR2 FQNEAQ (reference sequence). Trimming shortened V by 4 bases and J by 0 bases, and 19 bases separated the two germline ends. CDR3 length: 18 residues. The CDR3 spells CASSSESGQGSSYNEQFF. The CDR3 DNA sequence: TGTGCCAGCAGCTCCGAATCTGGGCAGGGAAGCTCCTACAATGAGCAGTTCTTC.

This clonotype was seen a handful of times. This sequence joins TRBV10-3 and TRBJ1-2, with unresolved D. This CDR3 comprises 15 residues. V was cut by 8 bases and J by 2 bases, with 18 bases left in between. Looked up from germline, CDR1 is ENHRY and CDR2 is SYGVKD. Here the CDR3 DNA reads TGTGCCATCCGGTCGTGGGCGACGTGGAACTATGGCTACACCTTC. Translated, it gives CAIRSWATWNYGYTF.

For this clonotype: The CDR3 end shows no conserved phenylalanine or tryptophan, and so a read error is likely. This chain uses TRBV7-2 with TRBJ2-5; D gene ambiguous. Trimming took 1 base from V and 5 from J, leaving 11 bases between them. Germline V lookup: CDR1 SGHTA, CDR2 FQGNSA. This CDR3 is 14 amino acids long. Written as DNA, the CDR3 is TGTGCCAGCAGCTTAGAAAGCTCTACCGAGACCCAGTACTTA. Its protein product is CASSLESSTETQYL.

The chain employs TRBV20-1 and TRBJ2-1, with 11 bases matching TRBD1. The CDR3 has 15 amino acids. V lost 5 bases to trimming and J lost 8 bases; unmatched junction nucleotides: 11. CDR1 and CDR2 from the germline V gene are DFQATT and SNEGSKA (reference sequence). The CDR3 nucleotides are TGCAGTGCTCCTGATCAGGACAGGGGGCGCGATGAGCAGTTCTTC. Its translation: CSAPDQDRGRDEQFF.

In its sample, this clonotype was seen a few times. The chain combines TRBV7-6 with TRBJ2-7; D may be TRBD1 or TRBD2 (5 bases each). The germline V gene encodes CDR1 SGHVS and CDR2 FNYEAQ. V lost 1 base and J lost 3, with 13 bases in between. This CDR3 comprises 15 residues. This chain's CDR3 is CASSLDVGVGYEQYF. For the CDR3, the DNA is TGTGCCAGCAGCTTAGATGTGGGGGTTGGCTACGAGCAGTACTTC.

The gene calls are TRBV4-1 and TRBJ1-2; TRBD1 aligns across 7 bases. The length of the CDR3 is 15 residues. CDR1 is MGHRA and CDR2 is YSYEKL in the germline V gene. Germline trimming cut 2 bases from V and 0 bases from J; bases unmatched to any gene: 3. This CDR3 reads CASSQSGTANYGYTF. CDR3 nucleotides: TGCGCCAGCAGCCAATCCGGGACAGCTAACTATGGCTACACCTTC.

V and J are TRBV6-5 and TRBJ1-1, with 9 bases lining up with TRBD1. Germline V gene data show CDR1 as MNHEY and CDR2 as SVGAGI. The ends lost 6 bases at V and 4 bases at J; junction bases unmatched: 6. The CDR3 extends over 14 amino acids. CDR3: CASSQQTGGTEAFF. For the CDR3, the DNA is TGTGCCAGCAGCCAACAGACAGGGGGCACTGAAGCTTTCTTT.

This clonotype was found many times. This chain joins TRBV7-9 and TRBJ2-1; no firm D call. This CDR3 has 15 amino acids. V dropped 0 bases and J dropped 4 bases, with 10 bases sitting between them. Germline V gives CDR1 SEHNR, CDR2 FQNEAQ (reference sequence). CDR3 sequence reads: CASSLASKGYNEQFF. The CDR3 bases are TGTGCCAGCAGCTTAGCCAGCAAGGGATACAATGAGCAGTTCTTC.

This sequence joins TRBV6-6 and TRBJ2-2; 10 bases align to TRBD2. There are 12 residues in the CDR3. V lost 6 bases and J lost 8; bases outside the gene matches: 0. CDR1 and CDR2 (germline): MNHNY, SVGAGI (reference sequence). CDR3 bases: TGTGCCAGCAGACTAGCGGGGGGGGAGCTGTTTTTT. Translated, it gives CASRLAGGELFF.

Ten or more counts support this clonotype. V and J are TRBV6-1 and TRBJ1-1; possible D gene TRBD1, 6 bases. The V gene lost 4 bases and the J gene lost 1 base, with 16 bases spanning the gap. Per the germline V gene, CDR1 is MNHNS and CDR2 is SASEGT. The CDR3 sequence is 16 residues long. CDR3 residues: CASSGFGGRENTEAFF. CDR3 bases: TGTGCCAGCAGTGGTTTCGGGGGCAGAGAGAACACTGAAGCTTTCTTT.

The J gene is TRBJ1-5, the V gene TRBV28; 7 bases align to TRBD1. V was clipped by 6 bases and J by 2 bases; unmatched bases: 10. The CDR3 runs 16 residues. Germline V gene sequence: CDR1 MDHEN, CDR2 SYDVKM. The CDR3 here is CASSPLTGMGNQPQHF. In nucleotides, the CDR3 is TGTGCCAGCAGCCCCTTGACAGGGATGGGCAATCAGCCCCAGCATTTT. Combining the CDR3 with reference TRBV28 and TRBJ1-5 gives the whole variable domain DVKVTQSSRYLVKRTGEKVFLECVQDMDHENMFWYRQDPGLGLRLIYFSYDVKMKEKGDIPEGYSVSREKKERFSLILESASTNQTSMYLCASSPLTGMGNQPQHFGDGTRLSIL.

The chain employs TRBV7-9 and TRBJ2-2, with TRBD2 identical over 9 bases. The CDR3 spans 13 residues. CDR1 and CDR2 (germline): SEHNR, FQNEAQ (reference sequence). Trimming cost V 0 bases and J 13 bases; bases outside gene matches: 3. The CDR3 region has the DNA TGTGCCAGCAGCTTAGCTCCTAGCGGGACGCTGTTTTTT. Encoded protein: CASSLAPSGTLFF.

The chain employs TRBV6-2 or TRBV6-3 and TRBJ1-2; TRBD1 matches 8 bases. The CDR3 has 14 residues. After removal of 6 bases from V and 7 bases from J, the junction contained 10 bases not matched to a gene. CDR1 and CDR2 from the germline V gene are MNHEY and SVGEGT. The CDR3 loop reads CASRFLTGEGGYTF. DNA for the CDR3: TGTGCCAGCAGATTCCTGACAGGGGAGGGTGGCTACACCTTC.

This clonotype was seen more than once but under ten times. The CDR3: CASGKSLLREDAQYF. CDR3 DNA: TGTGCCAGCGGAAAATCCCTCCTCAGGGAGGACGCCCAGTACTTC. The chain has TRBV7-9 and TRBJ2-5; D is possibly TRBD2 (6 bases). Trimming removed 8 bases at V and 9 bases at J, with 25 bases between. This CDR3 is 15 amino acids long. Germline CDR1 and CDR2: SEHNR and FQNEAQ (reference sequence).

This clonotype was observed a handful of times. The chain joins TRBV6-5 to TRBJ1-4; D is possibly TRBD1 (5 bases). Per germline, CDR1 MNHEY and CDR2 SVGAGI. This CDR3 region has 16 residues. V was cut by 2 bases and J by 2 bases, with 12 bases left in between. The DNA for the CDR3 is TGTGCCAGCAGTTACGACGGGGGAGGGACTAATGAAAAACTGTTTTTT. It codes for CASSYDGGGTNEKLFF.

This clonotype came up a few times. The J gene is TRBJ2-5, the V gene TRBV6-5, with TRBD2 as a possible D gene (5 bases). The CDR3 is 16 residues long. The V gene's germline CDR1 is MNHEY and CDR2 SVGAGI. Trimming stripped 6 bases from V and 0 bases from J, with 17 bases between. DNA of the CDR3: TGTGCCAGCAGGGACCCGGGGTCTACCTACCAAGAGACCCAGTACTTC. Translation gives CASRDPGSTYQETQYF.

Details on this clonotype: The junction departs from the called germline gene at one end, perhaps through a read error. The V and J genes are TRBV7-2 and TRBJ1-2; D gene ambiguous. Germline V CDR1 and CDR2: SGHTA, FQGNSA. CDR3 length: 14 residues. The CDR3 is CASSLVSTNCGYNF. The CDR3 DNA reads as TGTGCCAGCAGCTTAGTATCAACTAACTGTGGCTACAACTTC.

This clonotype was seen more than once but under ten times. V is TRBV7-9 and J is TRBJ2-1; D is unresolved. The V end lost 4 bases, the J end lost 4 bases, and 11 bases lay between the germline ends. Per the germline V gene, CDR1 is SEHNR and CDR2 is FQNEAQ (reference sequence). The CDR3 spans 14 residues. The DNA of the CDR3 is TGTGCCAGCAGCTCTCCATGGGGTTACAATGAGCAGTTCTTC. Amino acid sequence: CASSSPWGYNEQFF. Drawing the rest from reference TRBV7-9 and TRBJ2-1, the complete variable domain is DTGVSQNPRHKITKRGQNVTFRCDPISEHNRLYWYRQTLGQGPEFLTYFQNEAQLEKSRLLSDRFSAERPKGSFSTLEIQRTEQGDSAMYLCASSSPWGYNEQFFGPGTRLTVL.

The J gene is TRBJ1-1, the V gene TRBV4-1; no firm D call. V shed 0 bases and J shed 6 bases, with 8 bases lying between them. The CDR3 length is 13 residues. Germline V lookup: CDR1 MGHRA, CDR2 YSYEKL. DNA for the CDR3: TGCGCCAGCAGCCAAGATGGTGGGTCTGAAGCTTTCTTT. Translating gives CASSQDGGSEAFF.

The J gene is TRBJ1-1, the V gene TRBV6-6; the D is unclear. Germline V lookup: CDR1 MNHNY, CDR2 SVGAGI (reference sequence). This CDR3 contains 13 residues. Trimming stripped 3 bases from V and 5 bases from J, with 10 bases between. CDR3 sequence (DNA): TGTGCCAGCAGTTATGGTGGGGTTACTGAAGCTTTCTTT. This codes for CASSYGGVTEAFF.

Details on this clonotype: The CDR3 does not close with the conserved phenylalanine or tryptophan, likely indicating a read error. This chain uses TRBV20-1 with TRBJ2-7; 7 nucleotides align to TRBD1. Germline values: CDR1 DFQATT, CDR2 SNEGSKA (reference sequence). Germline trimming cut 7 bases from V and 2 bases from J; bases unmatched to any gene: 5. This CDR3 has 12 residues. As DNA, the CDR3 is TGCAGTGTCCGACAGGGTACCTACGAGCAGTACTTA. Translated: CSVRQGTYEQYL.

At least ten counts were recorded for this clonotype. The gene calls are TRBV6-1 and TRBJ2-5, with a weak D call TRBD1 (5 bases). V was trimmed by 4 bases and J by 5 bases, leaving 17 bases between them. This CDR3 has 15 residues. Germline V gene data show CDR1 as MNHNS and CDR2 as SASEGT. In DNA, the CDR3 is TGTGCCAGCAGTGGAATGATCCCACCAGGGGAGACCCAGTACTTC. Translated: CASSGMIPPGETQYF.

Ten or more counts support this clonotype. Written as DNA, the CDR3 is TGTGCCTCCCCCCGTACGGGAAAAGCTTTCTTT. As protein: CASPRTGKAFF. The V call is TRBV7-2, the J call TRBJ1-1; no definite D call. V shed 11 bases and J shed 9 bases, with 16 bases lying between them. The CDR3 runs 11 residues. Germline CDR1 reads SGHTA; CDR2 reads FQGNSA.